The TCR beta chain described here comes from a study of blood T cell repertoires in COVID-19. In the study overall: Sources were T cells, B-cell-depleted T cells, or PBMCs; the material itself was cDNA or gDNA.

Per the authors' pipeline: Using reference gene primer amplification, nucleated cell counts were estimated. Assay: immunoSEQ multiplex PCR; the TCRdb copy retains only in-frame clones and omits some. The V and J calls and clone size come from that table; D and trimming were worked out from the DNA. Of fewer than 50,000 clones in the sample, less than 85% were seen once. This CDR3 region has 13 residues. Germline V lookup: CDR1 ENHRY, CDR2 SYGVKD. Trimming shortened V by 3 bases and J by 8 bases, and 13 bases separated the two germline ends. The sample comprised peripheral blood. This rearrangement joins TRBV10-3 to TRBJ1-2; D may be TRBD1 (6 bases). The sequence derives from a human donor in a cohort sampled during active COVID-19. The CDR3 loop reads CAISDGGARGYTF. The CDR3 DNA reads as TGTGCCATCAGTGATGGGGGGGCTAGGGGCTACACCTTC.